These 11 T cell receptor beta chains were all obtained from the same sample, sequenced in a study of CD8 T cells in ankylosing spondylitis. Regarding the study as a whole: Roughly eight highly homologous variants made up a TCR beta motif, and this motif appeared characteristic of ankylosing spondylitis blood.

What these receptors recognize is not known. TCRdb passed the 5' RACE reads through MiXCR, listing each CDR3 protein once. The table shows 500,000 to 550,000 distinct CDR3 sequences, with 12% occurring only once. The sequenced sample was blood, either unsorted or a sorted T cell fraction (not recorded which). The receptor set was obtained from a male donor with ankylosing spondylitis.

This clonotype was observed a few times. The rearrangement joins TRBV12-3 or TRBV12-4 to TRBJ2-7; D is undetermined. V was pared by 9 bases and J by 0 bases, with 9 bases between. The CDR3 spans 12 residues. CDR3 DNA: TGTGCCAGACTCAATAGCTCCTACGAGCAGTACGTC. It is translated as CARLNSSYEQYV.

The chain carries TRBV7-2 and TRBJ2-7; 9 nucleotides line up with TRBD2. This CDR3 is built from 14 residues. With 2 bases clipped from V and 4 bases from J, the junction kept 3 bases outside the gene matches. Per germline, CDR1 SGHTA and CDR2 FQGNSA. Here the CDR3 DNA reads TGTGCCAGCAGCTTATCTAGCGGGGCGTACGAGCAGTACGTC. This sequence encodes CASSLSSGAYEQYV.

The table lists this clonotype with many counts. The V and J genes are TRBV3-1 and TRBJ2-1; 14 nucleotides align to TRBD2. CDR3 size: 17 residues. The germline gives CDR1 LGHDT, CDR2 YNNKEL (reference sequence). J lost 13 bases, V lost 4 bases, and 15 bases had no gene match. The CDR3 reads CASSPRQPGLAGEAQFF. The CDR3 nucleotides read TGTGCCAGCAGCCCTCGACAGCCGGGACTAGCGGGAGAGGCTCAGTTCTTC.

The CDR3 nucleotides are TGTGCCAGCAGCCACGCGGCGGGGGGTTCCTATAATTCACCCCTCCACTTT. As protein: CASSHAAGGSYNSPLHF. The V call is TRBV4-2, the J call TRBJ1-6; the D gene is possibly TRBD1 (5 bases). The CDR3 sequence is 17 residues long. Germline V gives CDR1 LGHNA, CDR2 YNFKEQ. V lost 3 bases and J 1 base, leaving 13 bases between the germline ends.

This chain joins TRBV20-1 and TRBJ1-3, with D uncertain. Per germline, CDR1 DFQATT and CDR2 SNEGSKA (reference sequence). The CDR3 has 13 amino acids. The ends were cut back, 3 bases at V and 3 bases at J, with 9 bases in the middle. The CDR3 bases are TGCAGTGCTAGCGAAGGGTTTGGAAACACCATATATTTT. Amino acid sequence: CSASEGFGNTIYF.

The sample holds a few counts of this clonotype. The rearrangement uses TRBV5-1 and TRBJ1-4; D perhaps matches TRBD1 (5 bases). Germline CDR1 reads SGHRS; CDR2 reads YFSETQ. The CDR3 covers 14 residues. V lost 2 bases and J 4 bases, leaving 9 bases between the germline ends. As DNA, the CDR3 is TGCGCCAGCAGCTTACGGGGGGATAATGAAAAACTGTTTTTT. Translating it yields CASSLRGDNEKLFF.

In this sample, this clonotype turned up many times. The chain combines TRBV7-2 with TRBJ2-1, with D perhaps TRBD2 (5 bases). The CDR3 spans 15 residues. Trimming took off 3 bases at V and 9 bases at J, with 18 bases between the two ends. Germline assignment: CDR1 SGHTA and CDR2 FQGNSA. The CDR3 loop is CASSFPGLTGVEQFF. The CDR3 region has the DNA TGTGCCAGCAGCTTTCCCGGACTCACCGGAGTTGAGCAGTTCTTC.

This clonotype was seen more than once but under ten times. The chain employs TRBV9 and TRBJ2-3, with TRBD2 identical over 9 bases. J lost 3 bases, V lost 0 bases, and 5 bases had no gene match. Germline V gene lookup returns CDR1 SGDLS and CDR2 YYNGEE. This CDR3 is 16 amino acids long. The CDR3 nucleotides read TGTGCCAGCAGCGTAGGGTCTAGCGGGATAACAGATACGCAGTATTTT. Translation: CASSVGSSGITDTQYF.

This clonotype has a handful of counts. A junction end diverges from the germline sequence, so it may reflect a read error. V usage is TRBV12-3 or TRBV12-4 and J usage is TRBJ1-2; TRBD1 might be the D (6 bases). The length of the CDR3 is 13 residues. The CDR3 sequence is CDRRTALNYCYTF. The CDR3 DNA reads as TGTGACCGCAGGACAGCGCTGAACTATTGCTACACCTTC.

The CDR3 DNA is TGTGCCAGCAGACATAACAGAGACACCGGGGAGCTGTTTTTT. It codes for CASRHNRDTGELFF. The chain recombines TRBV7-9 with TRBJ2-2; D is uncertain. Germline loops: CDR1 SEHNR, CDR2 FQNEAQ (reference sequence). V was trimmed by 6 bases and J by 3 bases, leaving 11 bases between them. The CDR3 contains 14 residues.

In its sample, this clonotype was seen many times. This chain connects TRBV20-1 to TRBJ2-4, with D perhaps TRBD1 (5 bases). CDR3 length: 15 amino acids. Looked up from germline, CDR1 is DFQATT and CDR2 is SNEGSKA (reference sequence). V shed 0 bases and J shed 1 base, with 10 bases lying between them. CDR3 nucleotide sequence: TGCAGTGCTAGAGATCCCCCAGGGGCCAAAAACATTCAGTACTTC. Protein: CSARDPPGAKNIQYF.